This T cell receptor (beta chain) comes out of a study of shared clonotypes between healthy human individuals. Study in general: Sampling drew on donors who were two women and a few men aged 18 to 49.

The investigators split CD4+ cells into a CD45RA+ naive subset and a CD45RA-negative memory subset. Germline lookup yields CDR1 MNHEY and CDR2 SMNVEV (reference sequence). The CDR3 covers 15 residues. V shed 10 bases and J 3 bases; nucleotides not matched to a gene: 14. Profiled with immunoSEQ multiplex PCR; TCRdb holds only in-frame clones, not every one. This table holds 1,400,000 or so clones, less than 99% found once. Remarks on this clone: Its target is unknown.

Study observations and caveats: Naive subsets generally exceeded memory subsets in estimated richness.

Source material: naive CD4+ T cells sorted from blood. As for subset: CD45RA+ positively selected. The chain combines TRBV27 with TRBJ2-7, with 8 bases that match TRBD1. The source of this sequence is a man aged 25-45 years in good health. This chain's CDR3 is CATIRTGNFLYEQYF. CDR3 DNA sequence: TGTGCCACGATACGGACAGGGAACTTTCTCTACGAGCAGTACTTC.